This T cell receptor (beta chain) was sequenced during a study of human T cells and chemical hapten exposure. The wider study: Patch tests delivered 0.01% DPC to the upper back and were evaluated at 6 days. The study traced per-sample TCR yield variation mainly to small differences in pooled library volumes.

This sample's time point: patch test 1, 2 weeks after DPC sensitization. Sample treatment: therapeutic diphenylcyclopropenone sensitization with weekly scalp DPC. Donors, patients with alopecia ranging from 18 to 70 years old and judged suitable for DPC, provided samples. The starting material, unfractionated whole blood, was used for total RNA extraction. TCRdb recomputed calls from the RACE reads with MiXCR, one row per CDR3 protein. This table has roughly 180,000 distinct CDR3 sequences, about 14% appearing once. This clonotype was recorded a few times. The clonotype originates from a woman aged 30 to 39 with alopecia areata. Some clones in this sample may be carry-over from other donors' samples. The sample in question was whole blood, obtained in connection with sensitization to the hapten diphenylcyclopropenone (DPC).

The CDR3 region is CASSPPGQGRGYTF. CDR3 DNA sequence: TGTGCCAGCTCACCACCCGGACAGGGTAGAGGCTACACCTTC. This chain uses TRBV18 with TRBJ1-2; TRBD1 matches 8 bases. The germline CDR1 and CDR2 sequences are KGHSH and LQKENI. This CDR3 has 14 residues. The J segment lost 8 bases and the V segment lost 0 bases, leaving 5 bases of the junction unmatched. The full variable domain, in which reference TRBV18 and TRBJ1-2 provide the parts outside the CDR3, is NAGVMQNPRHLVRRRGQEARLRCSPMKGHSHVYWYRQLPEEGLKFMVYLQKENIIDESGMPKERFSAEFPKEGPSILRIQQVVRGDSAAYFCASSPPGQGRGYTFGSGTRLTVV.